The sequence of this T cell receptor beta chain was determined in a study of radiation and T cells in renal cell carcinoma. Study-wide points: From baseline, blood top tumor clonotypes peaked at 2 weeks post-radiation. Baseline intratumoral clonotype presence is unknown without pretreatment biopsies.

This clone was found a few times. Its antigen is unknown. The time point: blood 4 weeks post-SBRT, at nephrectomy. Treatment meaning: 15 Gy SBRT to primary tumor, nephrectomy 4 weeks later. The tumor was a clear cell renal cell carcinoma. Germline CDR1 is SGHRS and CDR2 is YFSETQ. CDR3 length: 13 amino acids. The V and J ends lost 4 bases and 7 bases respectively, with 14 bases between them. Assay: immunoSEQ multiplex PCR; the TCRdb copy retains only in-frame clones and omits some. The sample lists 60,000 or so clones, around 80% occurring once. This sequence was found in a man between 60 and 70 years old with renal cell carcinoma. The specimen comprised blood, sampled from a patient whose treatment included radiotherapy and nephrectomy. The chain has TRBV5-1 and TRBJ2-5; possibly TRBD1 or TRBD2 for D (7 bases each). The CDR3 nucleotides read TGCGCCAGCAGCGCCCAGGGGGAGGGGACCCAGTACTTC. Its translation: CASSAQGEGTQYF.